This passage covers 10 T cell receptor beta chains from one sample sequenced in a study of shared clonotypes between healthy human individuals. This table comes from immunoSEQ multiplex PCR, and its TCRdb copy is limited to in-frame clones, with some not included. The data hold roughly 2.2 million clones, with 85% to 95% observed a single time. Sequenced material: naive CD4+ T cells from PBMCs. Specified subset: CD45RA+ positively selected. All receptors come from a man aged 18-30 years in good health. Some clones in this sample may be carry-over from other donors' samples.

Here the CDR3 DNA reads TGTGCCAGCAGCGTAGATTTAGACTACACCGGGGAGCTGTTTTTT. Its protein is CASSVDLDYTGELFF. The chain uses TRBV9 and TRBJ2-2; D is unclear. Trimming stripped 0 bases from V and 3 bases from J, with 9 bases between. Germline lookup yields CDR1 SGDLS and CDR2 YYNGEE. This CDR3 spans 15 amino acids.

The chain joins TRBV7-9 to TRBJ2-7; D not certain. Trimming took 2 bases from V and 4 from J, leaving 9 bases between them. The V gene's germline CDR1 is SEHNR and CDR2 FQNEAQ (reference sequence). The CDR3 consists of 13 residues. CDR3 DNA: TGTGCCAGCAGCTTATCGGGCCGATACGAGCAGTACTTC. Its protein product is CASSLSGRYEQYF.

The V and J genes are TRBV6-1 and TRBJ1-5; D perhaps matches TRBD1 (6 bases). V lost 9 bases to trimming and J lost 5 bases, with 17 bases between them. The CDR3 extends over 14 amino acids. Germline CDR1 MNHNS, CDR2 SASEGT. The CDR3 nucleotides read TGTGCCAGTAGGGGGGAGATACAGCATCAGCCCCAGCATTTT. It yields the protein CASRGEIQHQPQHF.

The genes are TRBV5-6 and TRBJ2-7, with D possibly called TRBD1 or TRBD2 (5 bases each). The germline V and J ends were trimmed by 3 bases and 5 bases, with 18 bases remaining between them. This CDR3 is 15 amino acids long. Germline-derived CDR1 and CDR2 are SGHDT and YYEEEE. In DNA, the CDR3 is TGTGCCAGCAGCTCAAAACCGGGACGGACAAACGAGCAGTACTTC. As protein: CASSSKPGRTNEQYF.

The chain recombines TRBV5-4 with TRBJ2-1; D ambiguous. V gave up 0 bases and J gave up 4 bases, with 11 bases separating them. Looked up from germline, CDR1 is SGHNT and CDR2 is YYREEE (reference sequence). The CDR3 covers 15 residues. CDR3 bases: TGTGCCAGCAGCTTGGCCTTGGCCGAGTACAATGAGCAGTTCTTC. Encoded protein: CASSLALAEYNEQFF.

The chain recombines TRBV6-5 with TRBJ2-5; weak D call: TRBD1 (6 bases). V lost 6 bases, J lost 10 bases, and 18 bases lay in between. The CDR3 loop spans 13 amino acids. Germline V gives CDR1 MNHEY, CDR2 SVGAGI. The CDR3 sequence is CASSPDRLGVQYF. The DNA for the CDR3 is TGTGCCAGCAGCCCCGACAGGCTTGGAGTCCAGTACTTC.

This clone was recorded only once. The sample carries other DNA sequences with the same CDR3. The chain combines TRBV18 with TRBJ2-7, with D tentatively TRBD1 (6 bases). This CDR3 has 14 residues. V lost 1 base to trimming and J lost 4 bases, with 11 bases between them. Germline loops: CDR1 KGHSH, CDR2 LQKENI. This CDR3 reads CASSPRTETYEQYF. In DNA form, the CDR3 reads TGTGCCAGCTCACCACGGACAGAGACGTACGAGCAGTACTTC.

The chain has TRBV9 and TRBJ2-7; TRBD2 agrees at 14 bases. V was clipped by 0 bases and J by 6 bases; unmatched bases: 8. The CDR3 length is 17 residues. Germline CDR1 is SGDLS and CDR2 is YYNGEE. The CDR3 region has the DNA TGTGCCAGCAGCGTAGCCTCTGGACTAGCGGGAGGTGGCGAGCAGTACTTC. Translation: CASSVASGLAGGGEQYF.

The rearrangement joins TRBV28 to TRBJ1-1; perhaps TRBD1 as D (6 bases). The germline V gene encodes CDR1 MDHEN and CDR2 SYDVKM. Between the trimmed V and J ends, which lost 6 bases and 10 bases, there was a span of 21 bases. CDR3 length: 14 amino acids. CDR3 residues: CASSSLRALQGAFF. The CDR3 DNA follows: TGTGCCAGCAGCTCCCTCCGGGCCCTACAGGGAGCTTTCTTT.

The V call is TRBV6-1, the J call TRBJ2-7; 15 bases match TRBD2. CDR1 MNHNS and CDR2 SASEGT come from the germline V gene. V dropped 3 bases and J dropped 1; count of bases not matched to a gene: 4. The CDR3 is made up of 17 amino acids. Here the CDR3 reads CASSEGLAGGVSYEQYF. CDR3 bases: TGTGCCAGCAGTGAGGGACTAGCGGGAGGTGTATCCTACGAGCAGTACTTC.